The 14 T cell receptor beta chains presented below share a single source sample, sequenced in a study of cytomegalovirus exposure and HLA in healthy donors. Primers for the PCR totalled 60 Vbeta and 13 Jbeta. Method: immunoSEQ multiplex PCR; TCRdb's copy keeps in-frame clones and lacks some. The sample lists under 250,000 clones; roughly 81% were seen once. Sequencing was done on a sample of PBMCs. These receptors came from a girl aged 2 to 10 in good health and CMV-seronegative.

The chain links TRBV5-1 to TRBJ2-1, with D tentatively TRBD1 (6 bases). Germline CDR1 reads SGHRS; CDR2 reads YFSETQ. The ends were cut back, 0 bases at V and 2 bases at J, with 12 bases in the middle. The CDR3 is 16 residues long. DNA for the CDR3: TGCGCCAGCAGCTTGGCCAACAGGGAACCCTACAATGAGCAGTTCTTC. Translated, it gives CASSLANREPYNEQFF.

This chain joins TRBV5-5 and TRBJ1-4; D is possibly TRBD1 (5 bases). This CDR3 has 14 residues. Trimming took 5 bases from V and 4 from J, leaving 12 bases between them. Per germline, CDR1 SGHKS and CDR2 YYEKEE (reference sequence). The chain's CDR3 is CASSFGGVNEKLFF. CDR3 nucleotide sequence: TGTGCCAGCAGTTTCGGGGGGGTTAATGAAAAACTGTTTTTT.

The chain joins TRBV6-1 to TRBJ2-7; possibly TRBD2 for D (5 bases). Per the germline V gene, CDR1 is MNHNS and CDR2 is SASEGT. V was cut by 4 bases and J by 1 base, with 8 bases left in between. The length of the CDR3 is 13 residues. The CDR3 nucleotides are TGTGCCAGCAGTGCCGGGGATTCCTACGAGCAGTACTTC. Its translation is CASSAGDSYEQYF.

The chain links TRBV5-4 to TRBJ1-2, with a weak D call TRBD1 (6 bases). Trimming stripped 2 bases from V and 4 bases from J, with 9 bases between. The V gene's germline CDR1 is SGHNT and CDR2 YYREEE (reference sequence). This CDR3 contains 13 residues. This chain's CDR3 is CASSLDRPYGYTF. The CDR3 DNA follows: TGTGCCAGCAGCTTAGACAGGCCCTATGGCTACACCTTC.

The rearrangement uses TRBV2 and TRBJ2-1; 12 bases fit TRBD2. The CDR3 sequence is 15 residues long. Germline-derived CDR1 and CDR2 are SNHLY and FYNNEI. J lost 6 bases, V lost 5 bases, and 5 bases had no gene match. The CDR3 bases are TGTGCCAGCAGTCGTCTAGCGGGAGGGAGCAATGAGCAGTTCTTC. As protein: CASSRLAGGSNEQFF.

The J gene is TRBJ1-1, the V gene TRBV27; D is undetermined. V gave up 2 bases and J gave up 0 bases, with 10 bases separating them. CDR1 is MNHEY, CDR2 SMNVEV, per germline (reference sequence). The CDR3 totals 15 residues. The CDR3 region is CASSLMTGLNTEAFF. CDR3 coding DNA: TGTGCCAGCAGTTTAATGACGGGATTGAACACTGAAGCTTTCTTT.

The chain is built from TRBV2 and TRBJ1-1; a possible D gene is TRBD1 (5 bases). Germline V gene lookup returns CDR1 SNHLY and CDR2 FYNNEI. Trimming stripped 5 bases from V and 1 base from J, with 8 bases between. This CDR3 contains 13 residues. CDR3 sequence: CASSTDRNTEAFF. The CDR3 region has the DNA TGTGCCAGCAGTACAGACAGGAACACTGAAGCTTTCTTT.

This clone is a singleton in its sample. The chain links TRBV10-2 to TRBJ1-1, with 7 bases lining up with TRBD1. V gave up 7 bases and J gave up 4 bases; unmatched junction bases: 9. Germline V gene lookup returns CDR1 WSHSY and CDR2 SAAADI. This CDR3 comprises 14 residues. The CDR3 region has the DNA TGCGCCAGCATCAGGACAGGAAGGCGCACTGAAGCTTTCTTT. Encoded protein: CASIRTGRRTEAFF.

V gene TRBV7-9 combines with J gene TRBJ2-3; no clear D gene. The CDR3 is made up of 11 amino acids. Trimming took 3 bases from V and 6 from J, leaving 4 bases between them. Germline-derived CDR1 and CDR2 are SEHNR and FQNEAQ (reference sequence). CDR3: CASSFSDTQYF. The CDR3 DNA sequence: TGTGCCAGCAGCTTTTCGGATACGCAGTATTTT.

The chain employs TRBV29-1 and TRBJ1-1, with TRBD1 matching over 7 bases. Germline lookup yields CDR1 SQVTM and CDR2 ANQGSEA. This CDR3 comprises 13 residues. The J segment lost 4 bases and the V segment lost 5 bases, leaving 7 bases of the junction unmatched. The CDR3 DNA reads TGCAGCGTTACCAGGGGGTCGGGCACTGAAGCTTTCTTT. Encoded protein: CSVTRGSGTEAFF.

This chain links TRBV27 with TRBJ2-1; possibly TRBD1 for D (7 bases). Germline CDR1 and CDR2: MNHEY and SMNVEV (reference sequence). The CDR3 totals 16 residues. V was cut by 1 base and J by 4 bases, with 14 bases left in between. The CDR3, as DNA: TGTGCCAGCAGTTTATGGGGGGACAGTACTTACAATGAGCAGTTCTTC. It codes for CASSLWGDSTYNEQFF.

This rearrangement joins TRBV6-6 to TRBJ2-7; unclear D gene. Trimming shortened V by 8 bases and J by 2 bases, and 22 bases separated the two germline ends. CDR3 length: 16 residues. Germline V gene sequence: CDR1 MNHNY, CDR2 SVGAGI (reference sequence). CDR3: CASEESRETSTYEQYF. In nucleotides, the CDR3 is TGTGCCAGCGAAGAATCCCGCGAGACTTCAACCTACGAGCAGTACTTC.

The rearrangement links TRBV19 to TRBJ2-5; the D gene is possibly TRBD2 (5 bases). The CDR3 length is 13 residues. Germline CDR1 and CDR2: LNHDA and SQIVND (reference sequence). The V end was cut by 3 bases, the J end by 5 bases, with 10 bases between. CDR3 sequence (DNA): TGTGCCAGTAGTATTGGGAGTTCCGAGACCCAGTACTTC. This sequence encodes CASSIGSSETQYF.

The rearrangement joins TRBV4-1 to TRBJ2-7, with 7 bases that match TRBD1. J gave up 2 bases and V 1 base, and 5 bases lay outside the gene matches. CDR3 length equals 15 residues. CDR1 is MGHRA, CDR2 YSYEKL, per germline. CDR3 sequence (DNA): TGCGCCAGCAGCCAAGGATACAGGGGCACCTACGAGCAGTACTTC. Translation: CASSQGYRGTYEQYF.